The source of this TCR beta chain is a study of shared clonotypes between healthy human individuals. As originally analysed: For the immunoSEQ data, sequences were junction-only without quality scores, so filtering differed. The table came from immunoSEQ multiplex PCR; TCRdb's copy has only in-frame clones and leaves some out. Clone size and the V and J calls come from that table; the DNA yielded D and trimming. The data contain 2.5 million or so clones, around 90% of them singletons. The CDR3 has 14 amino acids. The V and J ends lost 8 bases and 5 bases respectively, with 15 bases between them. Germline CDR1 MNHEY, CDR2 SVGAGI. Study conclusions and caveats: Clonotypes shared by all four sorted-subset donors had higher generation probabilities than non-shared clonotypes.

For this clone: Its specificity is unknown.

The sequence was obtained from a man in his late teens or twenties in good health. The J gene is TRBJ1-4, the V gene TRBV6-5; no clear D gene. What was sequenced was naive CD4+ T cells sorted from blood. Subset indicated: CD45RA+ positively selected. The chain's CDR3 is CASRLGSLNEKLFF. The CDR3 coding sequence is TGTGCCAGCCGGTTGGGCAGCCTCAATGAAAAACTGTTTTTT.